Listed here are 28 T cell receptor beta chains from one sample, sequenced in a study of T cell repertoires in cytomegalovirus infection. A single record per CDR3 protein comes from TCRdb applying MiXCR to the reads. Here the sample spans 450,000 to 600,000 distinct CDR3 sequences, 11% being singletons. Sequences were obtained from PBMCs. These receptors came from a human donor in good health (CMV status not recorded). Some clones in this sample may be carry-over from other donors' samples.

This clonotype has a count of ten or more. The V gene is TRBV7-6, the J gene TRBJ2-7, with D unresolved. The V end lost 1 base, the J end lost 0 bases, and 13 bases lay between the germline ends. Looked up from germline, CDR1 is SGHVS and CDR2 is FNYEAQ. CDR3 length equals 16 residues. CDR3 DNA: TGTGCCAGCAGCTTAGGAGTCAGGAAGAGCTCCTACGAGCAGTACTTC. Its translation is CASSLGVRKSSYEQYF.

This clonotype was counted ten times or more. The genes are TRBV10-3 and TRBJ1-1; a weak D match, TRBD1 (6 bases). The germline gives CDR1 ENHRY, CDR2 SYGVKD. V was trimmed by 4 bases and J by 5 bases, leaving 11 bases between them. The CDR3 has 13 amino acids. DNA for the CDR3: TGTGCCATCAGTGGTCCAGGGGTAACTGAAGCTTTCTTT. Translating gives CAISGPGVTEAFF.

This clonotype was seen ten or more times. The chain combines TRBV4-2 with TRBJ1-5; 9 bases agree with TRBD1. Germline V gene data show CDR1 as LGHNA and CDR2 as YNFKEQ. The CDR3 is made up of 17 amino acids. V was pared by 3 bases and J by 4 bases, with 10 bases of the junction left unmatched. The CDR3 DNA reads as TGTGCCAGCAGCCAGGGGGCACAGGGGGCAGGTAATCAGCCCCAGCATTTT. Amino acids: CASSQGAQGAGNQPQHF.

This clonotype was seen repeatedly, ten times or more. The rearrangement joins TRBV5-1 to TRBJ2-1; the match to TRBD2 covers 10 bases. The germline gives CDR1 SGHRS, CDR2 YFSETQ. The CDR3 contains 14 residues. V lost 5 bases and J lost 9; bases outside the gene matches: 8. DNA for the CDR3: TGCGCCAGCAGGGGTAGCGGGAGGTTAAGTGAGCAGTTCTTC. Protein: CASRGSGRLSEQFF.

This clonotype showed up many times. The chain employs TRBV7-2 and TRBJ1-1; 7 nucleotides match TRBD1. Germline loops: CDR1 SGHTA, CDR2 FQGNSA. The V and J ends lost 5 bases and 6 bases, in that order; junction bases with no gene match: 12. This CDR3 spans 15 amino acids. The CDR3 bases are TGTGCCAGCAGCCGTAGGGCCCAGGGGGGGGCTGAAGCTTTCTTT. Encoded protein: CASSRRAQGGAEAFF.

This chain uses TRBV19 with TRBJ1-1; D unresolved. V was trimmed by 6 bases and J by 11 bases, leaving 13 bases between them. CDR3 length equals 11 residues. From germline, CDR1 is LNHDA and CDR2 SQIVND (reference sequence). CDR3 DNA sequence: TGTGCCAGTAGCCGGAAGGTTCGGGCTTTCTTT. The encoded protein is CASSRKVRAFF.

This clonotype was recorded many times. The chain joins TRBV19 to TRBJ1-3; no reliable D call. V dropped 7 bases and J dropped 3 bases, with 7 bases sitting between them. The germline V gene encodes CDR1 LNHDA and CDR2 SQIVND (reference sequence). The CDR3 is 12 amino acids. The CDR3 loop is CASMTDGNTIYF. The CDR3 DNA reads TGTGCCAGTATGACGGATGGAAACACCATATATTTT.

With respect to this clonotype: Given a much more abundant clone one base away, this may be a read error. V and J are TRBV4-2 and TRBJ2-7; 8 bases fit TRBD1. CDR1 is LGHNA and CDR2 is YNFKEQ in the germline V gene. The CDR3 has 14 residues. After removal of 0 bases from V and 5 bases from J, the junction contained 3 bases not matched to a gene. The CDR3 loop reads CASSQDETGDEQYF. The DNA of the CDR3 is TGTGCCAGCAGCCAAGACGAGACAGGGGACGAGCAGTACTTC.

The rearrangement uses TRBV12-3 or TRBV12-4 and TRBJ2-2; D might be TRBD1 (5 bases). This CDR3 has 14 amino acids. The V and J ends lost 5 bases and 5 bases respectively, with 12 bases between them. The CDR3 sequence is CASSRTTGTGELFF. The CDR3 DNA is TGTGCCAGCAGTCGAACAACAGGAACCGGGGAGCTGTTTTTT.

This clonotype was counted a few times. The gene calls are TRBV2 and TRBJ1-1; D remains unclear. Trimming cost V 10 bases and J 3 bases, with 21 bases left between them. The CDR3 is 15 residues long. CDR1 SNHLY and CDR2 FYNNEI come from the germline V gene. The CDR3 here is CATQKDLTRDTEAFF. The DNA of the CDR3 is TGTGCCACCCAAAAAGACCTGACGCGGGACACTGAAGCTTTCTTT.

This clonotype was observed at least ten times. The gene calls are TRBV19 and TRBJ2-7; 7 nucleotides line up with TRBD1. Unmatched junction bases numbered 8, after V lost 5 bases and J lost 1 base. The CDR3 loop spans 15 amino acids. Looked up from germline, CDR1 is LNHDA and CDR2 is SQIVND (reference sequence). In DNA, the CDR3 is TGTGCCAGTAGTTTGTCCGGGACAGCGTCCTACGAGCAGTACTTC. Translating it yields CASSLSGTASYEQYF.

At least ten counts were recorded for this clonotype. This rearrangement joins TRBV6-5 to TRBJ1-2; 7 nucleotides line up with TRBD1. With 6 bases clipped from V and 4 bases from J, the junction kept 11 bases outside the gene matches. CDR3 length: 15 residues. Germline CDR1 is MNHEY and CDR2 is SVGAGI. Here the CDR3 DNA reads TGTGCCAGCAGGGCCGCCCGGGACAGTCTCTATGGCTACACCTTC. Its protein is CASRAARDSLYGYTF.

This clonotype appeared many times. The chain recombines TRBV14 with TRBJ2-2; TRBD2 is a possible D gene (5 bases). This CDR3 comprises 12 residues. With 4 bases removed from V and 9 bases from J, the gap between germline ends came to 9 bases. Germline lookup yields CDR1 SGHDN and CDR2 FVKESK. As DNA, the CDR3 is TGTGCCAGCAGCCCAAGCGGAAGGGAGCTGTTTTTT. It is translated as CASSPSGRELFF. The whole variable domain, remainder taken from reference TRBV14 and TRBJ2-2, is EAGVTQFPSHSVIEKGQTVTLRCDPISGHDNLYWYRRVMGKEIKFLLHFVKESKQDESGMPNNRFLAERTGGTYSTLKVQPAELEDSGVYFCASSPSGRELFFGEGSRLTVL.

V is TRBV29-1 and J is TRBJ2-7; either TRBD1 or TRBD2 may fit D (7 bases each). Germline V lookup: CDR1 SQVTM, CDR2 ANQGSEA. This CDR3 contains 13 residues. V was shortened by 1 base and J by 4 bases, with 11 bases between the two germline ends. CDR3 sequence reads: CSVEVQGGYEQYF. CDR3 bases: TGCAGCGTTGAAGTCCAGGGGGGGTACGAGCAGTACTTC.

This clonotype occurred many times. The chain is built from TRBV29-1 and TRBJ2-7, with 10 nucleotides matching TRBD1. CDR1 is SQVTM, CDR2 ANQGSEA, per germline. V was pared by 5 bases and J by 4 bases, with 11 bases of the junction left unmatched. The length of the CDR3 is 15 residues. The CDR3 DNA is TGCAGCGTTTTCGGTTACCGGGACAGGGGATACGAGCAGTACTTC. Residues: CSVFGYRDRGYEQYF.

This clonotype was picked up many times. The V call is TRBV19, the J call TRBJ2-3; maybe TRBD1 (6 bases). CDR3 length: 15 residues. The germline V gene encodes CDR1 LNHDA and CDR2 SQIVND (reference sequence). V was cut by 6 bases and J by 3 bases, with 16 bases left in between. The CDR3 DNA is TGTGCCAGTAGCCTGACAGGTTTCGGAACAGATACGCAGTATTTT. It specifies CASSLTGFGTDTQYF.

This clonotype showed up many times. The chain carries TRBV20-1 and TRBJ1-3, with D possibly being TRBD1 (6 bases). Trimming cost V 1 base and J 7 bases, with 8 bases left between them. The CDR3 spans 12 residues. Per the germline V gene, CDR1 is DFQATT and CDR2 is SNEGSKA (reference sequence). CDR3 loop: CSARGDRNTIYF. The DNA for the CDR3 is TGCAGTGCTAGAGGAGACAGGAACACCATATATTTT.

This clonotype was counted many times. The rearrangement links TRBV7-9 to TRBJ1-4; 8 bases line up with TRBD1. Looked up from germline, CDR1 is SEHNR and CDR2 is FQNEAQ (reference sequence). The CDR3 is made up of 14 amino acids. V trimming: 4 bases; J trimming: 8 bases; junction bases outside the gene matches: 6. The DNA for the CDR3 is TGTGCCAGCAGCTCGACAGGGGTAGGGGAAAAACTGTTTTTT. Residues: CASSSTGVGEKLFF. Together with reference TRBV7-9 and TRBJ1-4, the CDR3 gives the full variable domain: DTGVSQNPRHKITKRGQNVTFRCDPISEHNRLYWYRQTLGQGPEFLTYFQNEAQLEKSRLLSDRFSAERPKGSFSTLEIQRTEQGDSAMYLCASSSTGVGEKLFFGSGTQLSVL.

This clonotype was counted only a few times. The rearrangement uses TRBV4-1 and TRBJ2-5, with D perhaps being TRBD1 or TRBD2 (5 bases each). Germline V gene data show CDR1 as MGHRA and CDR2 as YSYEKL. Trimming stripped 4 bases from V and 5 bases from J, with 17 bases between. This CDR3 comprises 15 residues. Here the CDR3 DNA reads TGCGCCAGCAGCCCTAACTGGGACCATCGGGAGACCCAGTACTTC. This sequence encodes CASSPNWDHRETQYF.

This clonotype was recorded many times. For the CDR3, the DNA is TGTGCCAGCAGTACCTCAGGACGAATAGGGTACACTGAAGCTTTCTTT. It codes for CASSTSGRIGYTEAFF. J is TRBJ1-1 and V is TRBV12-3 or TRBV12-4, with D unresolved. With 5 bases removed from V and 3 bases from J, the gap between germline ends came to 19 bases. The CDR3 has 16 amino acids.

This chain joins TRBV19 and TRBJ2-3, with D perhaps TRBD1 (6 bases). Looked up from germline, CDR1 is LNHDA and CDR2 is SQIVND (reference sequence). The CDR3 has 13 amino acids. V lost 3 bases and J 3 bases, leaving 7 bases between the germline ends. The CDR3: CASSITGTDTQYF. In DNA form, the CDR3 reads TGTGCCAGTAGTATTACAGGGACAGATACGCAGTATTTT. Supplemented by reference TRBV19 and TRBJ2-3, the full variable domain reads DGGITQSPKYLFRKEGQNVTLSCEQNLNHDAMYWYRQDPGQGLRLIYYSQIVNDFQKGDIAEGYSVSREKKESFPLTVTSAQKNPTAFYLCASSITGTDTQYFGPGTRLTVL.

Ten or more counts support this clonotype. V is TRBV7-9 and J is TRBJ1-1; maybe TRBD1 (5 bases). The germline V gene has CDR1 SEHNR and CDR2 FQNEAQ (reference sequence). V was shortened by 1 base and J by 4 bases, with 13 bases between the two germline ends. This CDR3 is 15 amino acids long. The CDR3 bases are TGTGCCAGCAGCTTAGGCGGGGGTGGCAGCACTGAAGCTTTCTTT. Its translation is CASSLGGGGSTEAFF.

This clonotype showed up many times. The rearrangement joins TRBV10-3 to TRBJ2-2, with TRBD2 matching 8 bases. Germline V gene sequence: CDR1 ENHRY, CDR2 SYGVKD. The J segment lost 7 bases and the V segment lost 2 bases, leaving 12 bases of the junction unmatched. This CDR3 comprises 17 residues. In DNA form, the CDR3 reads TGTGCCATCAGTGAGCCTGCGGGGGGACGTGAGAGCGGGGAGCTGTTTTTT. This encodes CAISEPAGGRESGELFF.

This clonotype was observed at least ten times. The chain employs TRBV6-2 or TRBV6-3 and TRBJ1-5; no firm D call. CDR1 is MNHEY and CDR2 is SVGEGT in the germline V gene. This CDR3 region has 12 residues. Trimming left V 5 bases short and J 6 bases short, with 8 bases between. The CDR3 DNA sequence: TGTGCCAGCAGTGACCTTCTTCAGCCCCAGCATTTT. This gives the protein CASSDLLQPQHF.

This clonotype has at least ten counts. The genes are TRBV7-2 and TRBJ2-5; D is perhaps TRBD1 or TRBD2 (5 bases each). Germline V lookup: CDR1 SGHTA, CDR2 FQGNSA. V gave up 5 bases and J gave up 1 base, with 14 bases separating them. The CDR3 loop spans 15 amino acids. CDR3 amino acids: CASSPQRGRQETQYF. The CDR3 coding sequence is TGTGCCAGCAGCCCTCAAAGGGGACGCCAAGAGACCCAGTACTTC.

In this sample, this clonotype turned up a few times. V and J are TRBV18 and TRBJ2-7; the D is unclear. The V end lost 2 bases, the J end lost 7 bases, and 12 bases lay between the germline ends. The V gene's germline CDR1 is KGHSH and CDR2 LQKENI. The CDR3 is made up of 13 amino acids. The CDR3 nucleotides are TGTGCCAGCTCACCAACCCGAACAGAAGAGCAGTACTTC. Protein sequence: CASSPTRTEEQYF.

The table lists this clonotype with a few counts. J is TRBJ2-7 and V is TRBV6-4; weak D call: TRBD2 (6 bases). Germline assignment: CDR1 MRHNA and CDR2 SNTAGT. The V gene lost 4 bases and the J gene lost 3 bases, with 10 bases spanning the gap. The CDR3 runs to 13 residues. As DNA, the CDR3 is TGTGCCAGCAGTGCGGGAGCGGGCTACGAGCAGTACTTC. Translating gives CASSAGAGYEQYF.

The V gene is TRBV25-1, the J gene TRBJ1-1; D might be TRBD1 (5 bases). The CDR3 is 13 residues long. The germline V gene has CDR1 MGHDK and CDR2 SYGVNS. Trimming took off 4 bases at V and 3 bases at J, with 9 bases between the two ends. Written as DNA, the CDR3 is TGTGCCAGCAGTGGGGACGGGCACACTGAAGCTTTCTTT. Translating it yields CASSGDGHTEAFF.